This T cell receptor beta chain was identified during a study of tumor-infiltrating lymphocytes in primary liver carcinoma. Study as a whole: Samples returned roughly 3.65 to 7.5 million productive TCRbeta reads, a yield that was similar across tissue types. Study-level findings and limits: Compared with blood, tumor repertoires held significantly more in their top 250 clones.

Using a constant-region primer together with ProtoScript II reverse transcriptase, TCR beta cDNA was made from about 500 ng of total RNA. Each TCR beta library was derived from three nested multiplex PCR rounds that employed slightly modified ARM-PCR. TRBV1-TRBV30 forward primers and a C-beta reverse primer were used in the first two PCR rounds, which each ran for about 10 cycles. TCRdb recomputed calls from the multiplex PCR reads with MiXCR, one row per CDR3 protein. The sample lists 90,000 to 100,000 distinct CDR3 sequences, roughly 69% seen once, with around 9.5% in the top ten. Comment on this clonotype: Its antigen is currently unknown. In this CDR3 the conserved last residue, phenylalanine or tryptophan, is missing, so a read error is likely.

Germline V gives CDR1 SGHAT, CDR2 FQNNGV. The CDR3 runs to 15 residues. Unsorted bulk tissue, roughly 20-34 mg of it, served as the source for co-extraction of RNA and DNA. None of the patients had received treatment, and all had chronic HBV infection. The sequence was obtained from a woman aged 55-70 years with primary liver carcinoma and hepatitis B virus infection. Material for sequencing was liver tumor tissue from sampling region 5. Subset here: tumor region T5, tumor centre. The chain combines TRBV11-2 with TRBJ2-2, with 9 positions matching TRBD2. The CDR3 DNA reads TGTGCCAGCAGCCGCATGACTAGCGGAACCGGGGGGCTGTTTCTT. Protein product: CASSRMTSGTGGLFL.